This T cell receptor (beta chain) was obtained from a study of human T cells and chemical hapten exposure. About the research overall: Slight volume differences across pooled libraries mainly accounted for varying per-sample TCR yields.

In the case of this clonotype: What it binds is not known.

For the library, individual cDNA molecules each received unique molecular identifiers. As handled by the study authors: From around 20,000 to 690,000 TCRs were found per sample, with a median of approximately 96,000. MiXCR, run by TCRdb on the reads, gives a single entry per CDR3 protein. The V and J calls and clone size come from TCRdb's table, not from the authors' own analysis. The sample has 3,200 or so distinct CDR3 sequences, 45% to 50% seen once. Unseparated into fractions, whole blood served as the source from which total RNA was extracted. Notes on the study in general: Those TCRs sitting above 1 in 1000 frequency stayed the same with DPC sensitization.

Germline-derived CDR1 and CDR2 are PRHDT and FYEKMQ (reference sequence). Deletions cut 3 bases from V and 2 bases from J, with 7 bases between. This CDR3 is built from 13 residues. The gene calls are TRBV13 and TRBJ2-5; D uncertain. The origin of this receptor is a human donor who had alopecia or was a healthy volunteer (not recorded which). Some clones in this sample may be carry-over from other donors' samples. This table probably holds off-target reads from a library built for another chain. Sequenced material: whole blood. CDR3 bases: TGTGCCAGCAGCTTTGAAACACAAGAGACCCAGTACTTC. This codes for CASSFETQETQYF.